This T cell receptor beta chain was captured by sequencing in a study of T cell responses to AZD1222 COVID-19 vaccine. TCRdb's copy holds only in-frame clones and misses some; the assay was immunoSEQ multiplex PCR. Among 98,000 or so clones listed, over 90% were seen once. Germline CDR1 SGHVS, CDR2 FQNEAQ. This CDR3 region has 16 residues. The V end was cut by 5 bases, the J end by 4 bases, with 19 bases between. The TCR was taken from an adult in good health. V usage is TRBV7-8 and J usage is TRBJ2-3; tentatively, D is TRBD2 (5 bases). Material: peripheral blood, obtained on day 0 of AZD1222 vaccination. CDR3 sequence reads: CASSHRLGNGADTQYF. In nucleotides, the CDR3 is TGTGCCAGCAGCCACCGGCTCGGGAATGGGGCAGATACGCAGTATTTT.